This TCR beta chain was documented in a study of blood T cell repertoires in COVID-19. Clones were read by immunoSEQ multiplex PCR, and TCRdb kept only the in-frame ones, dropping some. Of 200,000 to 250,000 clones in the sample, more than 70% were seen once. The V gene end was trimmed by 4 bases and the J gene end by 7 bases; junction bases not matched to a gene: 9. The CDR3 runs to 15 residues. Per the germline V gene, CDR1 is MDHEN and CDR2 is SYDVKM. The genes are TRBV28 and TRBJ1-2; 10 nucleotides line up with TRBD1. The material sequenced was peripheral blood. This sequence originates from a woman in her sixties or seventies with acute or convalescent COVID-19. The CDR3, as DNA: TGTGCCAGCAGTTCCGACAGGACAGGGGGGGGTGGCTACACCTTC. Residues: CASSSDRTGGGGYTF.